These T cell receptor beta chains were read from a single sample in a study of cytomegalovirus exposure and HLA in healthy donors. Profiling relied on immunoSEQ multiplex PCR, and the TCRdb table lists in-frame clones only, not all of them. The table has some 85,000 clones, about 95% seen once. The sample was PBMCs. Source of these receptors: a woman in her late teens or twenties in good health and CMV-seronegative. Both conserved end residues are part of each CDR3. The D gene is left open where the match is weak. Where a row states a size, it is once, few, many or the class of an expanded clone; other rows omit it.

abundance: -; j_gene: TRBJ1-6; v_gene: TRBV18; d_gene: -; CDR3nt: TGTGCCAGCTCACCGTATGGGGGCGGCTATAATTCACCCCTCCACTTT; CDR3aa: CASSPYGGGYNSPLHF
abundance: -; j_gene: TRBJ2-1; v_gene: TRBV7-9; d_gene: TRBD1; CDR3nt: TGTGCCAGCAGCCGGGACAGGGGGCAATACAATGAGCAGTTCTTC; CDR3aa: CASSRDRGQYNEQFF
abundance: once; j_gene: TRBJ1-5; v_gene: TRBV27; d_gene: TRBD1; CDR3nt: TGTACCAGCAGTGATACCGGGACAGGGGGCGATCAGCCCCAGCATTTT; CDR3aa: CTSSDTGTGGDQPQHF
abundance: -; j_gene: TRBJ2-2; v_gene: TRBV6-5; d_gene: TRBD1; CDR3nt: TGTGCCACCCACAGGGGTACCGGGGAGCTGTTTTTT; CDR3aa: CATHRGTGELFF
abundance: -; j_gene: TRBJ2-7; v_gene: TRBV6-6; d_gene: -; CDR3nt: TGTGCCAGCAGCCTTCTTCTGAGTTCCGGCTACGAGCAGTACTTC; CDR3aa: CASSLLLSSGYEQYF
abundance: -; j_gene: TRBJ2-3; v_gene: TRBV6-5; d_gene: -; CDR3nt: TGTGCCAGCAGCCTACCGAGCACAGATACGCAGTATTTT; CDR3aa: CASSLPSTDTQYF
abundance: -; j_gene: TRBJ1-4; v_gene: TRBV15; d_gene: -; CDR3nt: TGTGCCACCAGCAGAGATCACGGAGGGGCGAGTGAAAAACTGTTTTTT; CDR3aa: CATSRDHGGASEKLFF
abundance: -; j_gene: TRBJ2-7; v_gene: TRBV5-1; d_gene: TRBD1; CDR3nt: TGCGCCAGCAGCTCCCAACAGGGGGGTCCCTACGAGCAGTACTTC; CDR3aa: CASSSQQGGPYEQYF
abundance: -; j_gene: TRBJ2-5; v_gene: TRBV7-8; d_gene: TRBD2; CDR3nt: TGTGCCAGCAGCTTAGGACTAGCTGGGACCCAGTACTTC; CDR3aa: CASSLGLAGTQYF
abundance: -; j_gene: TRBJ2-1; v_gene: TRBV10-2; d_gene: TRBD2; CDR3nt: TGCGCCAGCAGTGCAGCGGGAGGTATCGATGAGCAGTTCTTC; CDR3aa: CASSAAGGIDEQFF
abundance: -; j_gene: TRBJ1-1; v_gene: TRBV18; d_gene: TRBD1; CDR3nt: TGTGCCAGCTCACCAAGGACAGGGGAAAACACTGAAGCTTTCTTT; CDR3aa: CASSPRTGENTEAFF
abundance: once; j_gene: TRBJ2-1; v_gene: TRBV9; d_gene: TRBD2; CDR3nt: TGTACGTCCCAACCTTCTAGCGGGAGGGGCAATGAGCAGTTCTTC; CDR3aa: CTSQPSSGRGNEQFF
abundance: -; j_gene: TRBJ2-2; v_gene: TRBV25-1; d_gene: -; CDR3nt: TGTGCCAGCAGTGAGGGAACTTTAAGGGGCGGGGAGCTGTTTTTT; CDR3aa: CASSEGTLRGGELFF
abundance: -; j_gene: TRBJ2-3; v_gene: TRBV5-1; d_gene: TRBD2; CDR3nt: TGCGCCAGCAGCCGAGGGACTAGCGGGGGGCAGTATTTT; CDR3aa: CASSRGTSGGQYF
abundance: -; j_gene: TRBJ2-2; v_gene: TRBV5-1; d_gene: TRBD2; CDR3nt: TGCGCCAGCAGCTTGGAGTTGGCTAGCGGGGGACCGAACACCGGGGAGCTGTTTTTT; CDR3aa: CASSLELASGGPNTGELFF
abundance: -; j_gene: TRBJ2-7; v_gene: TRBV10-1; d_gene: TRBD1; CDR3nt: TGCGCCAGCAACCAGGGGGCGCGCGACGAGCAGTACTTC; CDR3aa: CASNQGARDEQYF
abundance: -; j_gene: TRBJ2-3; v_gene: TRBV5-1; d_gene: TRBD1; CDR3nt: TGCGCCAGCAGCCCCATACTGGGACAGGGGGCTAGCACAGATACGCAGTATTTT; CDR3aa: CASSPILGQGASTDTQYF
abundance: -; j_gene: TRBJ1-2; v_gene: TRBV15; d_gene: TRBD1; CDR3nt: TGTGCCACCAGCAGGGGACAGGACGGAAACACCTTC; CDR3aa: CATSRGQDGNTF
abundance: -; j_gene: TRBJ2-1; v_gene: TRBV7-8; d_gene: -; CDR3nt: TGTGCCAGCAGTCGAGACTACAATGAGCAGTTCTTC; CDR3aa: CASSRDYNEQFF
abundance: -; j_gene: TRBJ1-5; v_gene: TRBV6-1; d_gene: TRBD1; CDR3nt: TGTGCCAGCAACCGGGACAGCCCCAATCAGCCCCAGCATTTT; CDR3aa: CASNRDSPNQPQHF
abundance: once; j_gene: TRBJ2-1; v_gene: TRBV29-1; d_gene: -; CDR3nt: TGCAGCGTTGAGATACCTACCCCCTACAATGAGCAGTTCTTC; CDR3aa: CSVEIPTPYNEQFF
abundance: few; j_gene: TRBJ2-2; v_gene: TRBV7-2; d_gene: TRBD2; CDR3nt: TGTGCCAGCAGCTCTACTAGCGCCGGGGAGCTGTTTTTT; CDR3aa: CASSSTSAGELFF